Presented here are 20 T cell receptor beta chains from one specimen sequenced in a study of regulatory T cells in long-lasting Graves disease. Indicated time point: newly diagnosed GD, antithyroid drugs for less than 3 months. Construction of the TCR library relied on RNA isolated from PBMCs. Construction of TCR beta libraries relied on iRepertoire HTBI primers and on Arm-PCR targeting CDR3 regions. In TCRdb, the multiplex PCR reads were re-called with MiXCR into one record per CDR3 protein. This repertoire shows fewer than 650,000 distinct CDR3 sequences, about 15% found once; its top ten account for about 20%. This sample also belongs to another study, concerning T cells in Graves' hyperthyroidism and ophthalmopathy.

This sample comprised peripheral blood mononuclear cells (PBMCs), obtained at new diagnosis, from a patient treated with antithyroid drugs. These receptors were collected from a woman aged 25 to 39 with Graves disease.

Only a few counts were recorded for this clonotype. The chain recombines TRBV10-2 with TRBJ2-7, with TRBD2 matching over 9 bases. The CDR3 extends over 12 amino acids. The V and J ends lost 8 bases and 4 bases, in that order; junction bases with no gene match: 3. Germline-derived CDR1 and CDR2 are WSHSY and SAAADI. The CDR3 sequence is CASLAGKYEQYF. The DNA of the CDR3 is TGCGCCAGCCTAGCGGGAAAATACGAGCAGTACTTC.

The sample holds a few counts of this clonotype. Since the CDR3 does not end with the conserved phenylalanine or tryptophan, this likely comes from a read error. The rearrangement links TRBV9 to TRBJ2-7; unclear D gene. Trimming cost V 4 bases and J 7 bases, with 21 bases left between them. This CDR3 region has 15 residues. CDR1 is SGDLS and CDR2 is YYNGEE in the germline V gene. CDR3 coding DNA: TGTGCCAGCAGCCCACGGGCAGACCTTATTCCTGAGCAGTACTCC. Protein: CASSPRADLIPEQYS.

V gene TRBV7-9 combines with J gene TRBJ2-3; perhaps TRBD2 as D (6 bases). Deletions cut 5 bases from V and 1 base from J, with 13 bases between. CDR1 and CDR2 from the germline V gene are SEHNR and FQNEAQ (reference sequence). The CDR3 contains 15 residues. CDR3 DNA: TGTGCCAGCAGCCTGATCGGGGGTGGCACAGATACGCAGTATTTT. Protein: CASSLIGGGTDTQYF.

The V call is TRBV9, the J call TRBJ1-3; D possibly corresponds to TRBD1 (5 bases). The CDR3 has 15 residues. V was trimmed by 0 bases and J by 0 bases, leaving 7 bases between them. CDR1 is SGDLS, CDR2 YYNGEE, per germline. This CDR3 is CASSVEGASGNTIYF. The CDR3 DNA reads TGTGCCAGCAGCGTAGAAGGGGCCTCTGGAAACACCATATATTTT.

This clonotype was seen only a few times. The J gene is TRBJ2-2, the V gene TRBV3-1; D is undetermined. The CDR3 spans 15 residues. Trimming left V 1 base short and J 4 bases short, with 10 bases between. Germline-derived CDR1 and CDR2 are LGHDT and YNNKEL (reference sequence). The CDR3 here is CASSQGSLPTGELFF. The CDR3 DNA is TGTGCCAGCAGCCAAGGGTCCCTGCCCACCGGGGAGCTGTTTTTT. The complete variable domain, with remaining parts taken from reference TRBV3-1 and TRBJ2-2, reads DTAVSQTPKYLVTQMGNDKSIKCEQNLGHDTMYWYKQDSKKFLKIMFSYNNKELIINETVPNRFSPKSPDKAHLNLHINSLELGDSAVYFCASSQGSLPTGELFFGEGSRLTVL.

This clonotype was observed at least ten times. The chain employs TRBV20-1 and TRBJ2-7, with a tentative D call TRBD2 (6 bases). The CDR3 is made up of 12 amino acids. The V gene lost 6 bases and the J gene lost 5 bases, with 14 bases spanning the gap. Germline V CDR1 and CDR2: DFQATT, SNEGSKA (reference sequence). CDR3 in DNA: TGCAGTGCCGGGGGTGGTGCCGACGAGCAGTACTTC. Amino acid sequence: CSAGGGADEQYF.

Remarks on this clonotype: A much larger clonotype is one base distant, so this may be a read error. The V gene is TRBV5-1, the J gene TRBJ1-2, with TRBD1 matching over 9 bases. This CDR3 contains 16 residues. With 4 bases clipped from V and 0 bases from J, the junction kept 7 bases outside the gene matches. Germline CDR1 SGHRS, CDR2 YFSETQ. The CDR3 DNA sequence: TGCGCCAGCAGCGGGAGGGGACAGGGAGCTAACTATGGCTACACCTTC. This encodes CASSGRGQGANYGYTF.

This clonotype was counted a few times. One end of the junction is discordant with germline, which a read error may explain. V and J are TRBV4-1 and TRBJ2-1; D ambiguous. The CDR3 consists of 12 residues. Per germline, CDR1 MGHRA and CDR2 YSYEKL. The CDR3 nucleotides are TGTGCCAGCAGCTTGGATGGAAATGAGCAGTTCTTC. It translates to CASSLDGNEQFF.

This clonotype was found once. A far larger clone is a single base away, which makes a read error likely. The chain carries TRBV28 and TRBJ1-5; weak D call: TRBD1 (6 bases). The CDR3 covers 14 residues. Germline CDR1 and CDR2: MDHEN and SYDVKM. In DNA, the CDR3 is TGTGCCAGCAGTTTAGGGGGGGGGCTTCAGCCCCGGCATTTT. This sequence encodes CASSLGGGLQPRHF. Full variable domain (outside the CDR3, taken from reference TRBV28 and TRBJ1-5): DVKVTQSSRYLVKRTGEKVFLECVQDMDHENMFWYRQDPGLGLRLIYFSYDVKMKEKGDIPEGYSVSREKKERFSLILESASTNQTSMYLCASSLGGGLQPRHFGDGTRLSIL.

This clonotype was observed a few times. The J gene is TRBJ1-2, the V gene TRBV5-5; D is undetermined. The V end lost 0 bases, the J end lost 2 bases, and 11 bases lay between the germline ends. CDR1 and CDR2 from the germline V gene are SGHKS and YYEKEE (reference sequence). This CDR3 contains 15 residues. CDR3 DNA sequence: TGTGCCAGCAGCTTGGTGATTTCGGCCAACTATGGCTACACCTTC. Amino acids: CASSLVISANYGYTF.

This clonotype was counted many times. The V and J genes are TRBV11-2 and TRBJ1-1; 7 bases fit TRBD1. Trimming cost V 5 bases and J 6 bases; bases outside gene matches: 3. The CDR3 contains 12 residues. From germline, CDR1 is SGHAT and CDR2 FQNNGV. This CDR3 reads CASSQTGPEAFF. The CDR3 nucleotides are TGTGCCAGCAGCCAGACAGGGCCTGAAGCTTTCTTT. Drawing the rest from reference TRBV11-2 and TRBJ1-1, the complete variable domain is EAGVAQSPRYKIIEKRQSVAFWCNPISGHATLYWYQQILGQGPKLLIQFQNNGVVDDSQLPKDRFSAERLKGVDSTLKIQPAKLEDSAVYLCASSQTGPEAFFGQGTRLTVV.

This clonotype occurred a few times. The rearrangement links TRBV7-9 to TRBJ1-6, with 7 bases identical to TRBD1. J was trimmed by 0 bases and V by 5 bases; bases with no gene match: 13. The CDR3 sequence is 19 residues long. Germline V gene data show CDR1 as SEHNR and CDR2 as FQNEAQ (reference sequence). The CDR3 nucleotides are TGTGCCAGCAGCCTCACCGGGACAGCGATGTTCTCCTATAATTCACCCCTCCACTTT. Its protein product is CASSLTGTAMFSYNSPLHF. The whole variable domain, filled in from reference TRBV7-9 and TRBJ1-6, reads DTGVSQNPRHKITKRGQNVTFRCDPISEHNRLYWYRQTLGQGPEFLTYFQNEAQLEKSRLLSDRFSAERPKGSFSTLEIQRTEQGDSAMYLCASSLTGTAMFSYNSPLHFGNGTRLTVT.

This clonotype appeared a few times. The conserved final phenylalanine or tryptophan is absent from the CDR3, which likely points to a read error. The chain couples TRBV7-2 to TRBJ1-1; a possible D gene is TRBD1 (6 bases). V dropped 0 bases and J dropped 4 bases, with 12 bases sitting between them. The CDR3 consists of 15 residues. The germline gives CDR1 SGHTA, CDR2 FQGNSA. CDR3 residues: CASSLAVGAGTEAFL. The CDR3 DNA sequence: TGTGCCAGCAGCTTAGCGGTGGGGGCCGGCACTGAAGCTTTCCTT.

This clonotype was observed a few times. The chain carries TRBV9 and TRBJ1-4; possibly TRBD1 for D (6 bases). Germline values: CDR1 SGDLS, CDR2 YYNGEE. Trimming stripped 0 bases from V and 7 bases from J, with 16 bases between. The CDR3 length is 16 residues. The CDR3 DNA sequence: TGTGCCAGCAGCGTAGACGGGGGGGCGCGAGGTGAAAAACTGTTTTTT. It specifies CASSVDGGARGEKLFF.

The sample holds a few counts of this clonotype. The J gene is TRBJ2-6, the V gene TRBV4-1, with D possibly being TRBD2 (6 bases). Germline V lookup: CDR1 MGHRA, CDR2 YSYEKL. CDR3 length: 15 amino acids. The V end was cut by 1 base, the J end by 5 bases, with 9 bases between. The CDR3 loop is CASSQVGGRANVLTF. The CDR3 DNA sequence: TGCGCCAGCAGCCAAGTCGGCGGGAGGGCCAACGTCCTGACTTTC.

This clonotype was counted at least ten times. This sequence joins TRBV28 and TRBJ2-7; unclear D gene. The CDR3 is made up of 15 amino acids. The germline V gene encodes CDR1 MDHEN and CDR2 SYDVKM. V gave up 3 bases and J gave up 0 bases, with 12 bases separating them. The CDR3 nucleotides read TGTGCCAGCAGTTTCGAAGGATCTTCCTCCTACGAGCAGTACTTC. As protein: CASSFEGSSSYEQYF.

This clonotype was observed a few times. V and J are TRBV7-2 and TRBJ2-1; D call uncertain. V was cut by 3 bases and J by 5 bases, with 14 bases left in between. The CDR3 is 15 amino acids. The V gene's germline CDR1 is SGHTA and CDR2 FQGNSA. The CDR3 DNA follows: TGTGCCAGCAGCTTGGACCGGGCCTCGCACAATGAGCAGTTCTTC. This encodes CASSLDRASHNEQFF.

This clonotype showed up many times. This rearrangement joins TRBV7-9 to TRBJ2-7; D unclear. The CDR3 consists of 15 residues. Germline V lookup: CDR1 SEHNR, CDR2 FQNEAQ (reference sequence). With 2 bases removed from V and 2 bases from J, the gap between germline ends came to 13 bases. The CDR3 spells CASSLIGSPAYEQYF. CDR3 sequence (DNA): TGTGCCAGCAGCTTAATCGGGTCACCGGCCTACGAGCAGTACTTC.

This clonotype was seen only a few times. Lacking the conserved final phenylalanine or tryptophan, this CDR3 likely reflects a read error. The gene calls are TRBV11-2 and TRBJ1-2, with D unclear. V was shortened by 0 bases and J by 4 bases, with 6 bases between the two germline ends. The CDR3 has 13 residues. Germline V gene lookup returns CDR1 SGHAT and CDR2 FQNNGV. The CDR3 DNA reads as TGTGCCAGCAGCTTAGACATGACCTATGGCTACACCCTC. Protein sequence: CASSLDMTYGYTL.

The chain links TRBV7-2 to TRBJ2-7; weak D call: TRBD2 (6 bases). Trimming shortened V by 10 bases and J by 1 base, and 17 bases separated the two germline ends. The CDR3 spans 14 residues. CDR1 SGHTA and CDR2 FQGNSA come from the germline V gene. CDR3 DNA: TGTGCCACCGCTCGGGGAGGTTCTTCCTACGAGCAGTACTTC. Encoded protein: CATARGGSSYEQYF.